This T cell receptor (beta chain) was identified in a study of blood T cell repertoires in COVID-19. The method was immunoSEQ multiplex PCR; TCRdb's version includes in-frame clones alone and lacks a portion of them. This sample has about 47,000 clones, with 75% to 90% found just once. The germline V and J ends were trimmed by 8 bases and 3 bases, with 12 bases remaining between them. The CDR3 runs 13 residues. Germline loops: CDR1 MGHDK, CDR2 SYGVNS. The gene calls are TRBV25-1 and TRBJ2-3; possibly TRBD2 for D (6 bases). The sequence came from a man aged 60-69 years with active COVID-19. Sequencing used peripheral blood. In DNA, the CDR3 is TGTGCCAGCGGTGGCGGGGCGACAGATACGCAGTATTTT. It is translated as CASGGGATDTQYF.